This is a list of T cell receptor beta chains from one sample in a study of cytomegalovirus exposure and HLA in healthy donors. Clones were sequenced by immunoSEQ multiplex PCR, and TCRdb holds only the in-frame ones, with some missing. The sample has roughly 100,000 clones; over 55% are singletons. Sequencing was carried out using PBMCs. The receptors here all came from a female donor in good health and CMV-seronegative. The CDR3 runs from the conserved cysteine through the conserved F or W. The D gene is left open where the match is weak. Not all rows give a size; the values are once, few, many and, for expanded clones, a class.

>TRBJ2-2|.|TRBV7-9|.
TGTGCCAGCAGTCTAGAATTCAACACCGGGGAGCTGTTTTTT
CASSLEFNTGELFF
>TRBJ2-3|.|TRBV13|TRBD2
TGTGCCAGCAGCCCGGGACTAGCTGGCACAGATACGCAGTATTTT
CASSPGLAGTDTQYF
>TRBJ2-1|.|TRBV28|.
TGTGCCAGCAGTTTGGCGAGGAATGAGCAGTTCTTC
CASSLARNEQFF
>TRBJ1-1|.|TRBV29-1|.
TGCAGCGCCCGCGGGGGACTTGAAGCTTTCTTT
CSARGGLEAFF
>TRBJ1-4|.|TRBV6-1|TRBD1
TGTGCCAGCAACTCGGACAGGGCGTTCGAAAAACTGTTTTTT
CASNSDRAFEKLFF
>TRBJ2-2|.|TRBV7-3|TRBD2
TGTGCCAGCAGCCCTGTAGCGGGAGGGCCGGACGGGGAGCTGTTTTTT
CASSPVAGGPDGELFF
>TRBJ2-2|.|TRBV19|.
TGTGCCAGTAGTATAGCAGCCCGGAGGGGACCCGGGGAGCTGTTTTTT
CASSIAARRGPGELFF
>TRBJ2-6|few|TRBV5-4|TRBD2
TGTGCCAGCAGCCCGGGGGGGCGCTCTGGGGCCAACGTCCTGACTTTC
CASSPGGRSGANVLTF
>TRBJ2-3|.|TRBV4-2|TRBD2
TGTGCCAGCAGCCAAGATCTAAGGGCTAGCGGGGCCGGTGGAGATACGCAGTATTTT
CASSQDLRASGAGGDTQYF
>TRBJ2-7|.|TRBV10-2|.
TGCGCCAGCAGCCAAGGAGGTGGGGAGCAGTACTTC
CASSQGGGEQYF
>TRBJ1-4|few|TRBV6-1|TRBD1
TGTGCCAGCAGCCCGGAACAGGGGTTTCGGGAAAAACTGTTTTTT
CASSPEQGFREKLFF
>TRBJ1-1|.|TRBV5-1|.
TGCGCCAGCAGCTTGGACCCGGGGATGAACACTGAAGCTTTCTTT
CASSLDPGMNTEAFF
>TRBJ2-1|.|TRBV10-1|.
TGCGCCAGCAGTCGGGCAGGGGCGAATGAGCAGTTCTTC
CASSRAGANEQFF
>TRBJ2-6|.|TRBV2|TRBD1
TGTGCCAGCGGGGAAAGGGGGCGCGCCGGGGCCAACGTCCTGACTTTC
CASGERGRAGANVLTF
>TRBJ2-1|.|TRBV27|.
TGTGCCAGCAGCCAACTCGCTTTCGGCTCCTACAATGAGCAGTTCTTC
CASSQLAFGSYNEQFF
>TRBJ2-7|.|TRBV5-4|TRBD1
TGTGCCAGCAGCCCCGGGGACAGGGGGTTCTCCTACGAGCAGTACTTC
CASSPGDRGFSYEQYF
>TRBJ1-3|.|TRBV5-1|.
TGCGCCAGCAGCTTGGATTACGCGATCTCTGGAAACACCATATATTTT
CASSLDYAISGNTIYF
>TRBJ1-4|.|TRBV7-9|TRBD1
TGTGCCAGCAGCCCCTCCGACAGGGGGGGAACTAATGAAAAACTGTTTTTT
CASSPSDRGGTNEKLFF
>TRBJ2-5|.|TRBV10-1|.
TGCGCCAGCAGTGGAACCACACTAGGGCGAAGAGGGAAAGAGACCCAGTACTTC
CASSGTTLGRRGKETQYF
>TRBJ1-2|.|TRBV12-5|.
TGTGCTAGTGGTTTGGTACTCACCCACCCCGGGACATTCTATGGCTACACCTTC
CASGLVLTHPGTFYGYTF
>TRBJ2-1|.|TRBV2|TRBD1
TGTGCCAGCAGTCGTACAGGGGGAAGCTATAATGAGCAGTTCTTC
CASSRTGGSYNEQFF
>TRBJ2-7|.|TRBV11-3|TRBD2
TGTGCCAGCAGTGCCCGGCGGGAGGGCCCCGAGCAGTACTTC
CASSARREGPEQYF
>TRBJ2-5|.|TRBV6-5|.
TGTGCCAGCAGTTCAACGGACAGCCACCAAGAGACCCAGTACTTC
CASSSTDSHQETQYF
>TRBJ2-6|.|TRBV9|.
TGTGCCAGCAGCGTAGCTTTAAAGGGGGCTGGGGCCAACGTCCTGACTTTC
CASSVALKGAGANVLTF
>TRBJ2-1|.|TRBV9|TRBD2
TGTGCCAGCAGCGTAGAAGGGGGACTAGCGCTCTACAATGAGCAGTTCTTC
CASSVEGGLALYNEQFF
>TRBJ2-7|.|TRBV10-3|TRBD2
TGTGCCATCAGTGGGCGGGGGGGCGGCTACGAGCAGTACTTC
CAISGRGGGYEQYF
>TRBJ2-1|.|TRBV6-1|.
TGTGCCAGCAGTGACCGACAGTACAATGAGCAGTTCTTC
CASSDRQYNEQFF
>TRBJ1-6|.|TRBV30|.
TGTGCCTGGAGTGGGACAGAAAATTCACCCCTCCACTTT
CAWSGTENSPLHF
>TRBJ1-2|.|TRBV7-2|TRBD1
TGTGCCAGCAGCCGGGACGGGACAGGGGATGGCTACACCTTC
CASSRDGTGDGYTF
>TRBJ2-7|.|TRBV28|TRBD2
TGTGCCAGCTCAGTGGGGACTACCTACGAGCAGTACTTC
CASSVGTTYEQYF
>TRBJ2-3|.|TRBV19|TRBD2
TGTGCCAGCAAGGGCCCCGCTAGCGGGAGGGCCTGGCGTACAGATACGCAGTATTTT
CASKGPASGRAWRTDTQYF
>TRBJ2-1|.|TRBV19|TRBD2
TGTGCCAGTCGGAGGCTAGCGGGAGGCGGGTCTGAGCAGTTCTTC
CASRRLAGGGSEQFF
>TRBJ2-3|.|TRBV18|TRBD2
TGTGCCAGCTCACCCACTAGCGGGAGTGCGGATACGCAGTATTTT
CASSPTSGSADTQYF
>TRBJ2-2|few|TRBV27|.
TGTGCCAGCAGTTTATCTATTTTCCCCGGGGAGCTGTTTTTT
CASSLSIFPGELFF
>TRBJ1-2|.|TRBV6-5|.
TGTGCCAGCAGACTCGCGGGGAACGTCTATGGCTACACCTTC
CASRLAGNVYGYTF
>TRBJ1-2|few|TRBV7-9|TRBD1
TGTGCCAGCAGCGCTACCGGGACAGGGGAAAGTGGCTACACCTTC
CASSATGTGESGYTF
>TRBJ2-3|.|TRBV29-1|TRBD2
TGCAGCGTGGCCCATAGCGGGAGCACAGATACGCAGTATTTT
CSVAHSGSTDTQYF
>TRBJ1-2|.|TRBV5-4|.
TGTGCCAGCAGCTTGCCAGGGATGGATGGCTACACCTTC
CASSLPGMDGYTF
>TRBJ2-1|.|TRBV30|.
TGTGCCTGGAGTGAGGCCCCGGGACAGTTCTTC
CAWSEAPGQFF
>TRBJ1-2|.|TRBV6-5|TRBD1
TGTGCCAGCAGTTACTCCACGACAGGGGACTATGGCTACACCTTC
CASSYSTTGDYGYTF
>TRBJ1-1|.|TRBV11-2|.
TGTGCCAGCAGCTTAGAGTTCCGGTGGAACACTGAAGCTTTCTTT
CASSLEFRWNTEAFF
>TRBJ2-1|once|TRBV4-1|TRBD2
TGCGCCAGCAGCCAAGGGTGGGGACTAGCGGGCTACAATGAGCAGTTCTTC
CASSQGWGLAGYNEQFF